These 25 T cell receptor beta chains were all obtained from the same sample, sequenced in a study of identical twins. TCRdb recomputed calls from the 5' RACE reads with MiXCR, one row per CDR3 protein. This sample has hundreds of thousands of distinct CDR3 sequences, with 15% to 20% found just once. The same specimen was also included in a second study, on T cells expressing NK-cell markers.

Sequencing used PBMCs. The receptors originated from a woman younger than 35 in good health.

There are a few counts of this clonotype. The chain carries TRBV20-1 and TRBJ1-1; no clear D gene. The V end was cut by 4 bases, the J end by 3 bases, with 21 bases between. Germline assignment: CDR1 DFQATT and CDR2 SNEGSKA (reference sequence). The CDR3 has 16 residues. The CDR3 nucleotides are TGCAGTGCTATGGATGCAGAGAAGCCCCACGACACTGAAGCTTTCTTT. It codes for CSAMDAEKPHDTEAFF.

The chain employs TRBV12-3 or TRBV12-4 and TRBJ2-3, with 8 bases that match TRBD2. The CDR3 runs to 19 residues. The V segment lost 1 base and the J segment 4 bases; nucleotides outside the gene matches: 16. CDR3 region: CASSLGGSGSGTEADTQYF. The CDR3 coding sequence is TGTGCCAGCAGTTTAGGAGGATCGGGTAGCGGGACCGAGGCAGATACGCAGTATTTT.

This clonotype was seen more than once but under ten times. The V gene is TRBV12-3 or TRBV12-4, the J gene TRBJ2-7, with D perhaps assigned TRBD1 or TRBD2 (5 bases each). V shed 5 bases and J shed 2 bases, with 10 bases lying between them. The CDR3 length is 13 residues. CDR3 in DNA: TGTGCCAGCAGTGGGGACGACACCTACGAGCAGTACTTC. It encodes CASSGDDTYEQYF.

This chain joins TRBV25-1 and TRBJ2-7; D call uncertain. The CDR3 consists of 15 residues. Germline CDR1 reads MGHDK; CDR2 reads SYGVNS. Trimming removed 2 bases from V and 1 base from J, with 12 bases in between. Here the CDR3 reads CASSEPASSSYEQYF. The CDR3 DNA reads as TGTGCCAGCAGTGAACCCGCTTCTTCTTCCTACGAGCAGTACTTC.

The chain carries TRBV20-1 and TRBJ1-2; TRBD1 matches 10 bases. Germline V CDR1 and CDR2: DFQATT, SNEGSKA (reference sequence). The trim removed 3 bases at V and 3 bases at J, leaving 7 bases unmatched. The CDR3 is 15 amino acids. The CDR3 loop is CSASQGTGDYYGYTF. The CDR3 DNA reads as TGCAGTGCTAGTCAAGGGACAGGGGACTACTATGGCTACACCTTC.

This clonotype was counted a few times. The chain has TRBV7-9 and TRBJ2-7; TRBD1 agrees at 9 bases. This CDR3 region has 15 residues. Germline assignment: CDR1 SEHNR and CDR2 FQNEAQ (reference sequence). After removal of 6 bases from V and 6 bases from J, the junction contained 12 bases not matched to a gene. The CDR3 DNA reads as TGTGCCAGCAGTCCCGGGACAGGGTGGACTTCCGAGCAGTACTTC. It specifies CASSPGTGWTSEQYF.

The rearrangement links TRBV12-3 or TRBV12-4 to TRBJ2-1; TRBD2 is a possible D gene (7 bases). The ends were cut back, 3 bases at V and 4 bases at J, with 13 bases in the middle. The CDR3 sequence is 15 residues long. CDR3 nucleotides: TGTGCCAGCAGTTTCTCGGGGGGCCTGTACAATGAGCAGTTCTTC. Protein sequence: CASSFSGGLYNEQFF.

The CDR3 loop is CASSGSGGADTQYF. CDR3 in DNA: TGTGCCAGCAGCGGTAGCGGGGGGGCGGATACGCAGTATTTT. This chain uses TRBV7-3 with TRBJ2-3; 11 bases map to TRBD2. The trim removed 5 bases at V and 6 bases at J, leaving 4 bases unmatched. Germline V gene data show CDR1 as SGHTA and CDR2 as FQGTGA. This CDR3 contains 14 residues.

The chain has TRBV5-3 and TRBJ1-3, with D perhaps matching TRBD1 (5 bases). TRBV5-3 belongs to the ORF category, with a function that is uncertain. The V and J ends lost 4 bases and 2 bases respectively, with 10 bases between them. The CDR3 totals 14 residues. In DNA, the CDR3 is TGTGCCAGAAGCCCCGGGGGGACTGGAAACACCATATATTTT. Translation: CARSPGGTGNTIYF.

The chain combines TRBV7-2 with TRBJ2-5; 7 bases match TRBD2. The CDR3 loop spans 14 amino acids. The germline V gene has CDR1 SGHTA and CDR2 FQGNSA. V shed 5 bases and J 3 bases; nucleotides not matched to a gene: 6. The CDR3 DNA reads as TGTGCCAGCAGCCCCGCGGGAGTTAAAGAGACCCAGTACTTC. This sequence encodes CASSPAGVKETQYF. Drawing the rest from reference TRBV7-2 and TRBJ2-5, the complete variable domain is GAGVSQSPSNKVTEKGKDVELRCDPISGHTALYWYRQSLGQGLEFLIYFQGNSAPDKSGLPSDRFSAERTGGSVSTLTIQRTQQEDSAVYLCASSPAGVKETQYFGPGTRLLVL.

The gene calls are TRBV11-3 and TRBJ1-1; a possible D gene is TRBD1 (5 bases). Trimming shortened V by 1 base and J by 4 bases, and 13 bases separated the two germline ends. The length of the CDR3 is 15 residues. Germline V CDR1 and CDR2: SGHNT, YENEEA. The CDR3 nucleotides are TGTGCCAGCAGCTTAGCGGCAGGGAGGGTCACTGAAGCTTTCTTT. This gives the protein CASSLAAGRVTEAFF.

The rearrangement uses TRBV9 and TRBJ1-1; D not certain. Germline loops: CDR1 SGDLS, CDR2 YYNGEE. The CDR3 spans 15 residues. The ends were cut back, 0 bases at V and 4 bases at J, with 13 bases in the middle. CDR3: CASSVGGGMGTEAFF. The CDR3 coding sequence is TGTGCCAGCAGCGTAGGGGGAGGGATGGGCACTGAAGCTTTCTTT.

The chain has TRBV7-2 and TRBJ2-1, with TRBD2 matching over 7 bases. V was pared by 0 bases and J by 8 bases, with 13 bases of the junction left unmatched. CDR3 length: 17 amino acids. From germline, CDR1 is SGHTA and CDR2 FQGNSA. The CDR3 DNA reads as TGTGCCAGCAGCTTAGCGGCGGGAGTTGTAATTAAGGATGAGCAGTTCTTC. Protein: CASSLAAGVVIKDEQFF.

V gene TRBV19 combines with J gene TRBJ2-1; 8 bases are a match to TRBD1. The CDR3 has 14 amino acids. Germline assignment: CDR1 LNHDA and CDR2 SQIVND (reference sequence). V gave up 3 bases and J gave up 6 bases; unmatched junction bases: 4. The DNA for the CDR3 is TGTGCCAGTAGTATCCGGACAGGGCGCAATGAGCAGTTCTTC. Translating gives CASSIRTGRNEQFF.

This clonotype was seen more than once but under ten times. The chain is built from TRBV12-3 or TRBV12-4 and TRBJ2-1; tentative D call: TRBD2 (5 bases). V lost 6 bases to trimming and J lost 8 bases, with 17 bases between them. The CDR3 spans 14 residues. CDR3 nucleotide sequence: TGTGCCAGCAGCCACGGAGGCCCCCGGGATGAGCAGTTCTTC. Its protein is CASSHGGPRDEQFF.

A few counts support this clonotype. The chain has TRBV12-3 or TRBV12-4 and TRBJ2-7; 10 bases agree with TRBD2. The V segment lost 3 bases and the J segment 2 bases; nucleotides outside the gene matches: 4. The CDR3 length is 15 residues. CDR3 sequence: CASSFGAGGTYEQYF. The DNA of the CDR3 is TGTGCCAGCAGTTTTGGAGCGGGAGGGACCTACGAGCAGTACTTC.

The chain has TRBV12-3 or TRBV12-4 and TRBJ2-3, with 7 bases lining up with TRBD2. V was pared by 1 base and J by 14 bases, with 6 bases of the junction left unmatched. This CDR3 is built from 12 residues. The CDR3 loop reads CASSLDQRDAYF. Written as DNA, the CDR3 is TGTGCCAGCAGTTTAGACCAGCGGGACGCGTATTTT.

The rearrangement links TRBV21-1 to TRBJ2-7; TRBD1, the table's D call, lacks a check against the DNA. TRBV21-1 is flagged as a pseudogene. CDR3 length: 21 amino acids. This chain's CDR3 is CASSKALLFRDRGPPTYEQYF. CDR3 coding DNA: TGTGCCAGCAGCAAAGCGCTTTTGTTCCGGGACAGGGGCCCCCCTACCTACGAGCAGTACTTC.

This clonotype was detected only a few times. The V gene is TRBV20-1, the J gene TRBJ2-5, with 14 bases lining up with TRBD2. The CDR3 length is 14 residues. Per germline, CDR1 DFQATT and CDR2 SNEGSKA (reference sequence). CDR3 amino acids: CSKTRTSGGETQYF. In DNA, the CDR3 is TGCAGCAAGACCCGGACTAGCGGGGGGGAGACCCAGTACTTC.

In its sample, this clonotype was seen a few times. V usage is TRBV6-2 or TRBV6-3 and J usage is TRBJ2-1, with D possibly matching TRBD2 (5 bases). The CDR3 is 13 residues long. V lost 5 bases and J lost 7, with 12 bases in between. Looked up from germline, CDR1 is MNHEY and CDR2 is SVGEGT. The CDR3 bases are TGTGCCAGCAGTCCACTAGTGGAGAATGAGCAGTTCTTC. It specifies CASSPLVENEQFF.

The chain is built from TRBV6-2 or TRBV6-3 and TRBJ2-2, with 12 nucleotides matching TRBD2. V shed 2 bases and J 6 bases; nucleotides not matched to a gene: 10. CDR1 and CDR2 from the germline V gene are MNHEY and SVGEGT. The CDR3 contains 18 residues. The CDR3, as DNA: TGTGCCAGCAGTTACGAGACTAGCGGGAGCTTGGTAGCCGGGGAGCTGTTTTTT. It yields the protein CASSYETSGSLVAGELFF.

V usage is TRBV29-1 and J usage is TRBJ2-5; D remains unclear. The CDR3 has 11 residues. Trimming shortened V by 7 bases and J by 5 bases, and 11 bases separated the two germline ends. Germline lookup yields CDR1 SQVTM and CDR2 ANQGSEA. CDR3 sequence: CSAWGRETQYF. CDR3 DNA: TGCAGCGCTTGGGGTCGGGAGACCCAGTACTTC. Full variable domain (missing parts from reference TRBV29-1 and TRBJ2-5): SAVISQKPSRDICQRGTSLTIQCQVDSQVTMMFWYRQQPGQSLTLIATANQGSEATYESGFVIDKFPISRPNLTFSTLTVSNMSPEDSSIYLCSAWGRETQYFGPGTRLLVL.

The chain combines TRBV12-3 or TRBV12-4 with TRBJ2-3; D is undetermined. Between the trimmed V and J ends, which lost 6 bases and 13 bases, there was a span of 17 bases. This CDR3 has 12 amino acids. CDR3 residues: CASRMIWTSEYF. DNA of the CDR3: TGTGCCAGCAGGATGATATGGACGTCGGAGTATTTT.

The gene calls are TRBV12-3 or TRBV12-4 and TRBJ2-7; D not certain. With 6 bases removed from V and 1 base from J, the gap between germline ends came to 7 bases. This CDR3 is 12 amino acids long. CDR3 DNA sequence: TGTGCCAGCAGACCAAATTCCTACGAGCAGTACTTC. This gives the protein CASRPNSYEQYF.

The J gene is TRBJ2-5, the V gene TRBV11-2; TRBD2 might be the D (6 bases). V was trimmed by 4 bases and J by 4 bases, leaving 19 bases between them. Per germline, CDR1 SGHAT and CDR2 FQNNGV. The CDR3 loop spans 16 amino acids. In DNA form, the CDR3 reads TGTGCCAGCAGCTCCCCAGCGGGTGCCCTAGCAGAGACCCAGTACTTC. It is translated as CASSSPAGALAETQYF.